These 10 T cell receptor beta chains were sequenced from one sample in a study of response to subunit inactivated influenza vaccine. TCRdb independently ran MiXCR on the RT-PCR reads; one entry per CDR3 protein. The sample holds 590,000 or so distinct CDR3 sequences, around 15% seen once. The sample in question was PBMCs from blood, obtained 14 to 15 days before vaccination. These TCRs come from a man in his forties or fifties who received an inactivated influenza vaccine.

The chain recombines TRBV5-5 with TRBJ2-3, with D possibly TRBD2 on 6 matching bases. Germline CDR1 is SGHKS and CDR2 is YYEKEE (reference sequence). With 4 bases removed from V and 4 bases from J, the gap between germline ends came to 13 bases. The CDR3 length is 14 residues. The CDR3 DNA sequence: TGTGCCAGCAGCGTTCGCCCGGGGGCAGATACGCAGTATTTT. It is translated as CASSVRPGADTQYF.

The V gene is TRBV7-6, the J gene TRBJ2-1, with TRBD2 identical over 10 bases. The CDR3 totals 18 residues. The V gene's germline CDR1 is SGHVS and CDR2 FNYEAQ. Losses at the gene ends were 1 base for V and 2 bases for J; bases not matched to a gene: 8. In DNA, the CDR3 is TGTGCCAGCAGCTTAGGGCCGGGACTAGCGTTGACCTACAATGAGCAGTTCTTC. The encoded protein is CASSLGPGLALTYNEQFF.

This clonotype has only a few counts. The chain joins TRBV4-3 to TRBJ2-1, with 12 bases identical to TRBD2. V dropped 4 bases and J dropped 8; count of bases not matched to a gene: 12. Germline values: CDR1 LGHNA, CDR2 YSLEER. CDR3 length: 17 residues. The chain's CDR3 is CASSPKTRTSGKDEQFF. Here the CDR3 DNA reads TGCGCCAGCAGCCCGAAGACCCGGACTAGCGGGAAGGATGAGCAGTTCTTC.

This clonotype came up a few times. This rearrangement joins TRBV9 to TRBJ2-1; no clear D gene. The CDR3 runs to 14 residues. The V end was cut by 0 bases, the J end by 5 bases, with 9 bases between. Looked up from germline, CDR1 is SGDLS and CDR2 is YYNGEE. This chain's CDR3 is CASSVDGSNNEQFF. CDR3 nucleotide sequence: TGTGCCAGCAGCGTAGACGGTTCTAACAATGAGCAGTTCTTC.

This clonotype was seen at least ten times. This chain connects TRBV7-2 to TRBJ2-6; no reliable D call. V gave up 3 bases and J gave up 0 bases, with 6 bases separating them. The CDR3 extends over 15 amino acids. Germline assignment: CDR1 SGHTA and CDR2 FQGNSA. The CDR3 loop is CASSFRSSGANVLTF. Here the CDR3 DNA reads TGTGCCAGCAGCTTTAGGAGCTCTGGGGCCAACGTCCTGACTTTC.

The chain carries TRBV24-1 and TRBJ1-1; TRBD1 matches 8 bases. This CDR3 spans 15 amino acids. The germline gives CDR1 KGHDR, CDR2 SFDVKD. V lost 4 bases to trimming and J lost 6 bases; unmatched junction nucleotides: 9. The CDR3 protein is CATSDHRTGKSEAFF. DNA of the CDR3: TGTGCCACCAGTGACCACCGGACAGGGAAGTCTGAAGCTTTCTTT.

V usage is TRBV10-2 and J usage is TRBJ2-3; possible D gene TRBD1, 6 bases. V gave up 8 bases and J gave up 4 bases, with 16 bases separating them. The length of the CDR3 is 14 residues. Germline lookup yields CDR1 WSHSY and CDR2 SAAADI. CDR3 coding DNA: TGCGCCAGCTCTACAGGGCCCCCCTCAGATACGCAGTATTTT. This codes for CASSTGPPSDTQYF.

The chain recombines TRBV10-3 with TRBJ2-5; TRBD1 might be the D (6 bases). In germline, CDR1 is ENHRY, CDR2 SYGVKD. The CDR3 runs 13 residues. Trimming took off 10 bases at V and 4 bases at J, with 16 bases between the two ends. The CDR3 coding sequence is TGTGCCACCCAACCAAGAGGGGGAGAGACCCAGTACTTC. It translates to CATQPRGGETQYF.

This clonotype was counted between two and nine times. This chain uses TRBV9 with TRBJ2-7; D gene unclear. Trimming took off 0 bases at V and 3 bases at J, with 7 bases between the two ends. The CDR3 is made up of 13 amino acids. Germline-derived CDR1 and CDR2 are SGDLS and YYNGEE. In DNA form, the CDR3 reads TGTGCCAGCAGCGTAGGACCCTTCTACGAGCAGTACTTC. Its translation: CASSVGPFYEQYF.

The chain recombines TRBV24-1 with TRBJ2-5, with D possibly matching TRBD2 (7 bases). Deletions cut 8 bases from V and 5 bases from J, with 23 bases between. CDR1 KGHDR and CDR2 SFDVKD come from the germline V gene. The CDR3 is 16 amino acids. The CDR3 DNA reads TGTGCCACCACTGAACTAGGGGGGGGGAGGTTGGAGACCCAGTACTTC. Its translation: CATTELGGGRLETQYF.